The sequence of this TCR beta chain was determined in a study of blood T cell repertoires in COVID-19. Across the study: Italy, Spain and the United States were the sources of the convalescent and acute COVID-19 samples. From T cells, B-cell-depleted T cells, or PBMCs came the material, which was cDNA or gDNA.

This clone was picked up a small number of times. In the original analysis: Amplification of reference gene primers was used by the study to estimate nucleated cell counts. Clones were read by immunoSEQ multiplex PCR, and TCRdb kept only the in-frame ones, dropping some. That table furnishes V, J and clone size, whereas the DNA furnished D and trimming. The sample contains under 300,000 clones, just under 85% of which appear only once. The V end lost 3 bases, the J end lost 7 bases, and 13 bases lay between the germline ends. This CDR3 contains 13 residues. CDR1 is KGHSH and CDR2 is LQKENI in the germline V gene.

The rearrangement uses TRBV18 and TRBJ2-7; TRBD2 might be the D (5 bases). The sequence came from an elderly woman with acute or convalescent COVID-19. The sample comprised peripheral blood. For the CDR3, the DNA is TGTGCCAGCTCACCGGATAACCGGGGAGAGCAGTACTTC. Protein product: CASSPDNRGEQYF. Complete variable domain (other parts from reference TRBV18 and TRBJ2-7): NAGVMQNPRHLVRRRGQEARLRCSPMKGHSHVYWYRQLPEEGLKFMVYLQKENIIDESGMPKERFSAEFPKEGPSILRIQQVVRGDSAAYFCASSPDNRGEQYFGPGTRLTVT.